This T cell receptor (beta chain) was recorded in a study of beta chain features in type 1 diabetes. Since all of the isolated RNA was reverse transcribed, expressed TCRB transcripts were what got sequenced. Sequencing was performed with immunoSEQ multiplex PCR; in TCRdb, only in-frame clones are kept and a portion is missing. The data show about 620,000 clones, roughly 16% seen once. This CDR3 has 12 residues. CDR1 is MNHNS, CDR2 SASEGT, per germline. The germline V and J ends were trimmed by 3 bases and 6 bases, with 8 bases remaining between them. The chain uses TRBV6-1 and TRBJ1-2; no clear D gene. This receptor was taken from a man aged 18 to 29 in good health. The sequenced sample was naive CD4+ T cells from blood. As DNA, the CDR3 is TGTGCCAGCAGTGAGCGTGGGGATGGCTACACCTTC. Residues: CASSERGDGYTF.